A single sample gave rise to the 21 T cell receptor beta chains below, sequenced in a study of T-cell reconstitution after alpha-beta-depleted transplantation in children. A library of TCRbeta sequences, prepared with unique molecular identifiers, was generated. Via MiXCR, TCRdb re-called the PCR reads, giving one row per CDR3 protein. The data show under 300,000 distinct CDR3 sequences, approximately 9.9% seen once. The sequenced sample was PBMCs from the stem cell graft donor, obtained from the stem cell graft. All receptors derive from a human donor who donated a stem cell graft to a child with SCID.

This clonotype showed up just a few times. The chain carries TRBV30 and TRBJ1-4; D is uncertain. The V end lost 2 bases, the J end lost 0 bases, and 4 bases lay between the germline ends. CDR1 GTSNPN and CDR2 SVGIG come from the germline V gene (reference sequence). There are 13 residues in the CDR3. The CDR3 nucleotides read TGTGCCTGGAGTCAGGCAACTAATGAAAAACTGTTTTTT. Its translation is CAWSQATNEKLFF.

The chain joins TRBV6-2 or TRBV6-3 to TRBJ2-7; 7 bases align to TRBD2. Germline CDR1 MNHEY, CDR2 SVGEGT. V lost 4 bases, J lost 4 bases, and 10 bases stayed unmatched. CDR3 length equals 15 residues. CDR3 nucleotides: TGTGCCAGCAGTTCCCCGGGGGGTCGCTTGTACGAGCAGTACTTC. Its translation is CASSSPGGRLYEQYF.

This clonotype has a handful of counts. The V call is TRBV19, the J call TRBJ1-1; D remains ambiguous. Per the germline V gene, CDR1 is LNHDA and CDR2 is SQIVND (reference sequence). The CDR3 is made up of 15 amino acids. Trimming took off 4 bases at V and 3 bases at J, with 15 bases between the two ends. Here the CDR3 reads CASSTYAPGDTEAFF. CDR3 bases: TGTGCCAGTAGTACATATGCCCCCGGGGACACTGAAGCTTTCTTT.

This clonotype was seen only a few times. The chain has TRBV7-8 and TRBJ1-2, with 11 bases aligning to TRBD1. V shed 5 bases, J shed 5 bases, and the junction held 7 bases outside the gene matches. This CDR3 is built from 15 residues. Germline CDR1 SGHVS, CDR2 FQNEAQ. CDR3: CASSPRDRGSYGYTF. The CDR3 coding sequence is TGTGCCAGCAGCCCCCGGGACAGGGGGTCGTATGGCTACACCTTC.

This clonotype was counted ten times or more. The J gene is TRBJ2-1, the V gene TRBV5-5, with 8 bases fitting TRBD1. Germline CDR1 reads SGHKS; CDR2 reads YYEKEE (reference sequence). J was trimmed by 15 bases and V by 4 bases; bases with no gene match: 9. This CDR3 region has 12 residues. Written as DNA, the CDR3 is TGTGCCAGCAGCCAAGCCGACAGGGGATTGTTCTTC. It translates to CASSQADRGLFF.

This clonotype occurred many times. CDR3 nucleotide sequence: TGTGCCAGCAGCTCCCAGAATAGCAATCAGCCCCAGCATTTT. This encodes CASSSQNSNQPQHF. V and J are TRBV7-2 and TRBJ1-5; the D is unclear. This CDR3 has 14 amino acids. V was pared by 4 bases and J by 0 bases, with 7 bases between. CDR1 is SGHTA, CDR2 FQGNSA, per germline. The variable domain in full, with the rest retrieved from reference TRBV7-2 and TRBJ1-5, is GAGVSQSPSNKVTEKGKDVELRCDPISGHTALYWYRQSLGQGLEFLIYFQGNSAPDKSGLPSDRFSAERTGGSVSTLTIQRTQQEDSAVYLCASSSQNSNQPQHFGDGTRLSIL.

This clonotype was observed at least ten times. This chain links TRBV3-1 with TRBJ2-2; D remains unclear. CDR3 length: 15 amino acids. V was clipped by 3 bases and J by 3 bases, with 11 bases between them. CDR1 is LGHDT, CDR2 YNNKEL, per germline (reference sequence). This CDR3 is CASSHLDPDTGELFF. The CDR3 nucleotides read TGTGCCAGCAGCCACTTAGACCCGGACACCGGGGAGCTGTTTTTT.

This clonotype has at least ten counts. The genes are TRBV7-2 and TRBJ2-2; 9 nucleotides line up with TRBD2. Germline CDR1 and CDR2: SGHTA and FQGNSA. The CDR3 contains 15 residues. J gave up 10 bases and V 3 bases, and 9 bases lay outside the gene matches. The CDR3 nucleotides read TGTGCCAGCAGCTTCATTAGCGGGGGTCCTCCGGAGCTGTTTTTT. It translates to CASSFISGGPPELFF. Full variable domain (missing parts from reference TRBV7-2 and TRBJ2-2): GAGVSQSPSNKVTEKGKDVELRCDPISGHTALYWYRQSLGQGLEFLIYFQGNSAPDKSGLPSDRFSAERTGGSVSTLTIQRTQQEDSAVYLCASSFISGGPPELFFGEGSRLTVL.

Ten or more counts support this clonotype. CDR3 in amino acids: CASSLGVEETQYF. As DNA, the CDR3 is TGCGCCAGCAGCTTGGGAGTGGAAGAGACCCAGTACTTC. This sequence joins TRBV5-1 and TRBJ2-5; no clear D gene. Trimming shortened V by 0 bases and J by 3 bases, and 6 bases separated the two germline ends. The CDR3 length is 13 residues. The germline V gene encodes CDR1 SGHRS and CDR2 YFSETQ.

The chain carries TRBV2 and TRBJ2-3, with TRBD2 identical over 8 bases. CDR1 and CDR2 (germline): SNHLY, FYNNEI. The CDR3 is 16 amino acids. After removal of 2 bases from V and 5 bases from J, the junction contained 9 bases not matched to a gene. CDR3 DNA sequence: TGTGCCAGCAGTGAACGCGGGGGGAGGAAGGGAGATACGCAGTATTTT. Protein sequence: CASSERGGRKGDTQYF.

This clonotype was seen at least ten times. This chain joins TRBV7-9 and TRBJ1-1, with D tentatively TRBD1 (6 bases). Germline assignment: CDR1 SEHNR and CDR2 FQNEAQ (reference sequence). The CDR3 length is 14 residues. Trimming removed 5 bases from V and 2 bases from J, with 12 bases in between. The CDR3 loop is CASSPPDSNTEAFF. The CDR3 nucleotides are TGTGCCAGCAGCCCCCCGGACAGCAACACTGAAGCTTTCTTT.

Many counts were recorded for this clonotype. The CDR3 nucleotides are TGCAGTGCTAGGAAAATGACAGTGGCCCACGAGCAGTACTTC. Protein sequence: CSARKMTVAHEQYF. The J gene is TRBJ2-7, the V gene TRBV20-1; perhaps TRBD1 as D (5 bases). This CDR3 is built from 14 residues. The V end was cut by 3 bases, the J end by 5 bases, with 17 bases between. Germline CDR1 and CDR2: DFQATT and SNEGSKA (reference sequence).

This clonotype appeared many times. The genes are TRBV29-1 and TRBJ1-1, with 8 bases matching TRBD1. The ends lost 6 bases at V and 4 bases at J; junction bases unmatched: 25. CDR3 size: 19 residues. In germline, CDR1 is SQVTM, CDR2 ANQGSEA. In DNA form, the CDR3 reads TGCAGCGTGGGAGGCTCCTTCGGACAGGGTTTCAGGAGTGGCACTGAAGCTTTCTTT. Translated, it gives CSVGGSFGQGFRSGTEAFF. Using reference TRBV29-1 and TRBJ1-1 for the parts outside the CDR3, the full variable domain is SAVISQKPSRDICQRGTSLTIQCQVDSQVTMMFWYRQQPGQSLTLIATANQGSEATYESGFVIDKFPISRPNLTFSTLTVSNMSPEDSSIYLCSVGGSFGQGFRSGTEAFFGQGTRLTVV.

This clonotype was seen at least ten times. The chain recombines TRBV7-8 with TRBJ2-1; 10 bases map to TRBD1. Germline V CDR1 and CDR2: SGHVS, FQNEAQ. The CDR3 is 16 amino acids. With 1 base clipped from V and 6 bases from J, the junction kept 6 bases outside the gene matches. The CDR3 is CASSLVRTGGGNEQFF. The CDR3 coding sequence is TGTGCCAGCAGCTTAGTTAGGACAGGGGGAGGCAATGAGCAGTTCTTC.

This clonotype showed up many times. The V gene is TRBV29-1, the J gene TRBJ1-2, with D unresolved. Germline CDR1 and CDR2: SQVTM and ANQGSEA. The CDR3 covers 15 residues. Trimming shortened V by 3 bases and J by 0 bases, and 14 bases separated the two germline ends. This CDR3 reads CSVEIQTAPNYGYTF. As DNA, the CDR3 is TGCAGCGTTGAGATTCAGACGGCTCCTAACTATGGCTACACCTTC.

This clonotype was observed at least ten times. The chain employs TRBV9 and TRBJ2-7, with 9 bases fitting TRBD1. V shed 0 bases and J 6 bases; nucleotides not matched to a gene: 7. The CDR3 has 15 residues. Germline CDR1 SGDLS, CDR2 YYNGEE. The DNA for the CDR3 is TGTGCCAGCAGCGTAGAGGGGGGACAGGGATTCGAGCAGTACTTC. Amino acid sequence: CASSVEGGQGFEQYF. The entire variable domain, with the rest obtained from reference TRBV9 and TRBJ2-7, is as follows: DSGVTQTPKHLITATGQRVTLRCSPRSGDLSVYWYQQSLDQGLQFLIQYYNGEERAKGNILERFSAQQFPDLHSELNLSSLELGDSALYFCASSVEGGQGFEQYFGPGTRLTVT.

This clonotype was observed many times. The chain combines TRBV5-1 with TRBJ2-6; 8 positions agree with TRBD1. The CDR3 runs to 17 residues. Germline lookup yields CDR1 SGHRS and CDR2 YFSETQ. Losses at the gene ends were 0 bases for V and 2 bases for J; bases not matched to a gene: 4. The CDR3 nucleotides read TGCGCCAGCAGCTTGGGGACAGGGCGAACTGGGGCCAACGTCCTGACTTTC. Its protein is CASSLGTGRTGANVLTF.

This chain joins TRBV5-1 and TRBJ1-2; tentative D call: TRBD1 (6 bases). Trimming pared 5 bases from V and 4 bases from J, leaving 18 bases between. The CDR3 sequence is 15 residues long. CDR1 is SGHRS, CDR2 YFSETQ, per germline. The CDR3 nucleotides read TGCGCCAGCAGTGCAATGACAGGTTCCAGCTATGGCTACACCTTC. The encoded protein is CASSAMTGSSYGYTF.

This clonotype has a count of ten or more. The DNA for the CDR3 is TGTGCCAGCAGGGTTACACTAGCGCTGGCGGATACGCAGTATTTT. Protein sequence: CASRVTLALADTQYF. This chain links TRBV6-5 with TRBJ2-3; 7 bases align to TRBD2. J gave up 6 bases and V 6 bases, and 12 bases lay outside the gene matches. This CDR3 contains 15 residues. Per the germline V gene, CDR1 is MNHEY and CDR2 is SVGAGI.

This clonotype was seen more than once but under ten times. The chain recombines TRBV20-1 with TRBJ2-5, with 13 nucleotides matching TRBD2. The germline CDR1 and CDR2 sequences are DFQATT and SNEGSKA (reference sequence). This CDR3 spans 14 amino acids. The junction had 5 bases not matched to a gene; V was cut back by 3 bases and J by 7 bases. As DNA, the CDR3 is TGCAGTGCTAGCGGGACTAGCGGGGTTTCGACCCAGTACTTC. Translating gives CSASGTSGVSTQYF.

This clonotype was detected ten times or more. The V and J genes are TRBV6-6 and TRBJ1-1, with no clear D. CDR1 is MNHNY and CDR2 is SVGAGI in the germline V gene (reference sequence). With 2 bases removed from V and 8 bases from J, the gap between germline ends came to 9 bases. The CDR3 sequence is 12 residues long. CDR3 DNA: TGTGCCAGCAGTTACGAGGGAGGGGAAGCTTTCTTT. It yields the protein CASSYEGGEAFF.